This T cell receptor (beta chain) was recorded in a study of blood T cell repertoires in COVID-19. Seattle participants joined during active infection and were tracked over time. Per the study methods: Amplification from reference gene primers served as the basis for estimated nucleated cell counts. Here immunoSEQ multiplex PCR was the method, and the copy in TCRdb shows in-frame clones only, minus some. The DNA gave D and trimming, while V, J and clone size come from that table. Seen here are around 180,000 clones, about 81% observed once, and the top ten hold 12%. The V end was cut by 0 bases, the J end by 2 bases, with 14 bases between. Germline V gene lookup returns CDR1 SGHRS and CDR2 YFSETQ. CDR3 length: 16 amino acids.

Sequences were obtained from peripheral blood. The TCR originated in a woman older than 75 with COVID-19, enrolled during active disease. The chain employs TRBV5-1 and TRBJ1-2; D is possibly TRBD1 (5 bases). CDR3 nucleotides: TGCGCCAGCAGCTTGGCCGGGGGAAAGGAGAACTATGGCTACACCTTC. This gives the protein CASSLAGGKENYGYTF.